Each of the 25 T cell receptor beta chains below was sequenced from the same sample in a study of CD8 T cells in ankylosing spondylitis. MiXCR, run by TCRdb on the 5' RACE reads, gives a single entry per CDR3 protein. The data contain around 280,000 distinct CDR3 sequences, roughly 20% of them singletons. Sequenced input: blood, either unsorted or a sorted T cell fraction (not recorded which). The source of these receptors is a male donor with ankylosing spondylitis or in good health (not recorded which).

J is TRBJ2-7 and V is TRBV2; 12 bases are a match to TRBD2. Germline V CDR1 and CDR2: SNHLY, FYNNEI. With V trimmed by 4 bases and J by 6 bases, 4 bases remained unmatched. This CDR3 is 14 amino acids long. CDR3 residues: CASSGSSGGAEQYV. The CDR3 DNA follows: TGTGCCAGCAGTGGCTCTAGCGGGGGGGCCGAGCAGTACGTC.

Only a few counts were recorded for this clonotype. The chain employs TRBV7-8 and TRBJ1-5; the D gene is possibly TRBD1 (5 bases). The CDR3 has 17 residues. Germline loops: CDR1 SGHVS, CDR2 FQNEAQ. With 5 bases removed from V and 1 base from J, the gap between germline ends came to 18 bases. The chain's CDR3 is CASSLGRDLISNQPQHF. In DNA form, the CDR3 reads TGTGCCAGCAGCCTGGGCAGGGACCTTATAAGCAATCAGCCCCAGCATTTT. The full variable domain, in which reference TRBV7-8 and TRBJ1-5 provide the parts outside the CDR3, is GAGVSQSPRYKVAKRGQDVALRCDPISGHVSLFWYQQALGQGPEFLTYFQNEAQLDKSGLPSDRFFAERPEGSVSTLKIQRTQQEDSAVYLCASSLGRDLISNQPQHFGDGTRLSIL.

This clonotype showed up just a few times. The chain carries TRBV24-1 and TRBJ1-5; D gene uncertain. The V gene lost 3 bases and the J gene lost 2 bases, with 10 bases spanning the gap. This CDR3 contains 15 residues. Germline V CDR1 and CDR2: KGHDR, SFDVKD. This CDR3 is CATSDGPTGNQPQHF. In DNA, the CDR3 is TGTGCCACCAGTGATGGGCCCACCGGCAATCAGCCCCAGCATTTT.

The V and J genes are TRBV7-3 and TRBJ2-1; 8 bases agree with TRBD1. Trimming at V came to 4 bases and at J to 4 bases, leaving 6 bases not matched to a gene. Germline V CDR1 and CDR2: SGHTA, FQGTGA. The CDR3 totals 15 residues. In nucleotides, the CDR3 is TGTGCCAGCAGCTACGGACAGGGAAGGTACAATGAGCAGTTCTTC. As protein: CASSYGQGRYNEQFF.

The chain couples TRBV7-6 to TRBJ2-2; D is perhaps TRBD2 (7 bases). From germline, CDR1 is SGHVS and CDR2 FNYEAQ. Trimming cost V 1 base and J 0 bases, with 9 bases left between them. The CDR3 totals 16 residues. The CDR3 spells CASSLGGGANTGELFF. The CDR3 DNA reads as TGTGCCAGCAGCTTAGGCGGGGGCGCGAACACCGGGGAGCTGTTTTTT.

This clonotype was observed a few times. The chain joins TRBV5-1 to TRBJ1-2; D uncertain. Germline V gene data show CDR1 as SGHRS and CDR2 as YFSETQ. The CDR3 extends over 12 amino acids. V gave up 3 bases and J gave up 8 bases, with 11 bases separating them. CDR3 coding DNA: TGCGCCAGCAGCTCACCACAGAGGGGCTACACCTTC. Its translation is CASSSPQRGYTF.

This clonotype was seen only a few times. CDR3 loop: CASSQQGIGTDTQYF. CDR3 coding DNA: TGTGCCAGCAGCCAACAGGGCATTGGCACAGATACGCAGTATTTT. The chain carries TRBV3-1 and TRBJ2-3; maybe TRBD1 (5 bases). Per germline, CDR1 LGHDT and CDR2 YNNKEL (reference sequence). The V end lost 2 bases, the J end lost 1 base, and 10 bases lay between the germline ends. The CDR3 spans 15 residues.

Details on this clonotype: A junction boundary mismatches the germline segment, possibly from a read error. V gene TRBV5-1 combines with J gene TRBJ1-2; TRBD1 might be the D (5 bases). The CDR3 totals 17 residues. CDR1 SGHRS and CDR2 YFSETQ come from the germline V gene. CDR3 amino acids: CASNLFHRRNFNYGYTF. In DNA form, the CDR3 reads TGCGCCAGCAACTTGTTCCACAGGCGGAATTTTAACTATGGCTACACCTTC.

The chain carries TRBV7-9 and TRBJ2-2; D is uncertain. In germline, CDR1 is SEHNR, CDR2 FQNEAQ (reference sequence). The V end lost 5 bases, the J end lost 1 base, and 11 bases lay between the germline ends. CDR3 length equals 15 residues. The CDR3: CASSAETRNTGELFF. DNA for the CDR3: TGTGCCAGCAGCGCCGAAACTCGGAACACCGGGGAGCTGTTTTTT.

This clonotype has more than one count but fewer than ten. The chain recombines TRBV12-3 or TRBV12-4 with TRBJ1-1; D may be TRBD1 (6 bases). The CDR3 has 16 amino acids. With 3 bases removed from V and 2 bases from J, the gap between germline ends came to 16 bases. CDR3 region: CASSLIPTGDNTEAFF. In DNA, the CDR3 is TGTGCCAGCAGTTTGATCCCGACAGGAGATAACACTGAAGCTTTCTTT.

This clonotype was recorded at least ten times. CDR3 bases: TGTGCCAGCAGTTCCCCAGGGGGGTATGGCTACACCTTC. It codes for CASSSPGGYGYTF. The genes are TRBV28 and TRBJ1-2; 7 positions agree with TRBD1. V was clipped by 4 bases and J by 5 bases; unmatched bases: 4. The CDR3 totals 13 residues. The germline CDR1 and CDR2 sequences are MDHEN and SYDVKM.

This clonotype turned up a few times. The chain uses TRBV7-8 and TRBJ2-7, with unresolved D. Germline V gene sequence: CDR1 SGHVS, CDR2 FQNEAQ. The CDR3 consists of 17 residues. The V and J ends lost 0 bases and 3 bases respectively, with 18 bases between them. The CDR3 here is CASSLARAATVFYEQYV. CDR3 bases: TGTGCCAGCAGCTTAGCCCGGGCAGCTACGGTCTTCTACGAGCAGTACGTC.

This clonotype was picked up a small number of times. The gene calls are TRBV12-3 or TRBV12-4 and TRBJ2-3, with TRBD1 matching over 8 bases. This CDR3 region has 15 residues. J lost 3 bases, V lost 6 bases, and 8 bases had no gene match. The CDR3 here is CASSPDRGRTDTQYF. The CDR3 DNA sequence: TGTGCCAGCAGCCCAGACAGGGGAAGAACAGATACGCAGTATTTT.

This clonotype appeared a single time. This sequence joins TRBV28 and TRBJ2-2; 8 bases agree with TRBD1. The germline V gene encodes CDR1 MDHEN and CDR2 SYDVKM. The CDR3 totals 20 residues. V shed 4 bases and J 6 bases; nucleotides not matched to a gene: 22. The CDR3 region is CASSYQDSFRTGTSSGELFF. CDR3 nucleotide sequence: TGTGCCAGCAGTTACCAGGACTCCTTTAGGACAGGGACTTCATCCGGGGAGCTGTTTTTT.

This clonotype was seen a few times. This may be a read error, as it is one base from a much larger clone. The chain joins TRBV12-3 or TRBV12-4 to TRBJ2-1; TRBD2 matches 10 bases. The trim removed 6 bases at V and 0 bases at J, leaving 2 bases unmatched. The CDR3 covers 15 residues. The CDR3 DNA sequence: TGTGCCAGCAGACCTAGCGGGGGCTCCTACAATGAGCAGTTCTTC. It translates to CASRPSGGSYNEQFF.

The J gene is TRBJ1-5, the V gene TRBV2, with no clear D. Trimming took off 5 bases at V and 3 bases at J, with 11 bases between the two ends. Germline V gene data show CDR1 as SNHLY and CDR2 as FYNNEI. The CDR3 runs 14 residues. The CDR3 region is CASSLADPNQPQHF. DNA for the CDR3: TGTGCCAGCAGTCTCGCCGATCCCAATCAGCCCCAGCATTTT.

This clonotype has a count of ten or more. The rearrangement links TRBV28 to TRBJ2-3; D gene unclear. The CDR3 is 14 amino acids. CDR1 MDHEN and CDR2 SYDVKM come from the germline V gene. The V end was cut by 3 bases, the J end by 5 bases, with 12 bases between. The CDR3 here is CASSFRAEGDTQYF. CDR3 sequence (DNA): TGTGCCAGCAGTTTTAGGGCAGAAGGAGATACGCAGTATTTT.

This clonotype was observed many times. The junction differs from germline at one of its ends, possibly a read error. V is TRBV5-1 and J is TRBJ2-1; 7 positions match TRBD1. The CDR3 has 15 amino acids. CDR1 SGHRS and CDR2 YFSETQ come from the germline V gene. The CDR3 is CASSLSRGSYNEQFF. The CDR3 DNA is TGTGCCAGCAGCCTGAGCAGGGGGAGTTACAATGAGCAGTTCTTC.

The chain links TRBV7-9 to TRBJ1-3; D possibly corresponds to TRBD1 (6 bases). CDR1 is SEHNR and CDR2 is FQNEAQ in the germline V gene (reference sequence). V was pared by 5 bases and J by 0 bases, with 11 bases between. There are 15 residues in the CDR3. The CDR3 DNA sequence: TGTGCCAGCAGCCTGGACAGCTTCTCTGGAAACACCATATATTTT. Protein product: CASSLDSFSGNTIYF.

This clonotype was observed a few times. This chain uses TRBV12-3 or TRBV12-4 with TRBJ1-5, with TRBD1 as a possible D gene (5 bases). The CDR3 consists of 14 residues. V was clipped by 4 bases and J by 7 bases, with 14 bases between them. The CDR3, as DNA: TGTGCCAGCAGTTGGACTCAAGGGGCCCAGCCCCAGCATTTT. It codes for CASSWTQGAQPQHF.

In this sample, this clonotype turned up a few times. The chain is built from TRBV12-3 or TRBV12-4 and TRBJ1-3; a weak D match, TRBD1 (5 bases). V was shortened by 7 bases and J by 0 bases, with 10 bases between the two germline ends. CDR3 length: 14 amino acids. DNA for the CDR3: TGTGCCAGCATGGGGGGAAACTCTGGAAACACCATATATTTT. This encodes CASMGGNSGNTIYF.

V is TRBV7-3 and J is TRBJ2-3; 9 positions agree with TRBD2. Per germline, CDR1 SGHTA and CDR2 FQGTGA. The trim removed 2 bases at V and 5 bases at J, leaving 5 bases unmatched. The CDR3 has 15 residues. In DNA, the CDR3 is TGTGCCAGCAGCTTAGCGGGGGGGCCCGGAGATACGCAGTATTTT. This codes for CASSLAGGPGDTQYF.

There are a few counts of this clonotype. This chain joins TRBV6-1 and TRBJ2-3; no definite D call. The CDR3 spans 15 residues. Germline-derived CDR1 and CDR2 are MNHNS and SASEGT. Trimming left V 3 bases short and J 2 bases short, with 12 bases between. The CDR3 DNA sequence: TGTGCCAGCAGTGAGGGATCGGGCCCCACAGATACGCAGTATTTT. Its protein product is CASSEGSGPTDTQYF.

Only a few counts were recorded for this clonotype. The gene calls are TRBV5-5 and TRBJ2-2; D uncertain. The V gene's germline CDR1 is SGHKS and CDR2 YYEKEE (reference sequence). The CDR3 consists of 15 residues. Trimming removed 5 bases from V and 6 bases from J, with 17 bases in between. DNA of the CDR3: TGTGCCAGCAGTGCTGGAAACGAACGGGCCGGGGAGCTGTTTTTT. It is translated as CASSAGNERAGELFF.

The V gene is TRBV5-6, the J gene TRBJ2-3; 15 nucleotides match TRBD2. The length of the CDR3 is 16 residues. Germline V gene sequence: CDR1 SGHDT, CDR2 YYEEEE. The ends lost 1 base at V and 8 bases at J; junction bases unmatched: 5. The CDR3, as DNA: TGTGCCAGCAGCTTGCCCCGGACTAGCGGGGGGGGTACGCAGTATTTT. This codes for CASSLPRTSGGGTQYF.